The text below deals with one T cell receptor beta chain. What it recognizes is unknown. Deep-level settings were used for running the assay. TCRdb keeps only in-frame clones here, not all; method: immunoSEQ multiplex PCR. The sample yields 1.5 million to 2.5 million clones, 85% to 95% seen once. The trim removed 7 bases at V and 5 bases at J, leaving 10 bases unmatched. This CDR3 comprises 16 residues. The germline CDR1 and CDR2 sequences are MNHEY and SMNVEV (reference sequence). The data originate from a study of shared clonotypes between healthy human individuals. Study details: The study used three CD4 naive, three CD4 memory, two CD8 naive and one CD8 memory plate per donor.

Naive CD8 populations comprised CD45RO-negative cells positively selected for CCR7, excluding terminally differentiated effector memory CD45RA+ cells. The study, taken as a whole, reports: Sequencing depth was expected to affect clonotype sharing among donors. Naive subsets usually exceeded memory subsets in estimated richness.

The V call is TRBV27, the J call TRBJ2-5; the match to TRBD2 covers 13 bases. Sample: naive CD8+ T cells sorted from blood. The sequence derives from a man younger than 35 in good health. CDR3 sequence (DNA): TGTGCCAGCACTGCCTTGGGACTAGCGGGGCCGGAGACCCAGTACTTC. It is translated as CASTALGLAGPETQYF.